This T cell receptor (beta chain) was sequenced in a study of beta chain features in type 1 diabetes. This clone appeared a few times. What it binds is not known. The study reverse transcribed the entire isolated RNA, so it sequenced expressed TCRB transcripts. TCRdb's table, derived via immunoSEQ multiplex PCR, lists solely in-frame clones and lacks some. The sample lists approximately 140,000 clones, 6.9% seen once, with around 1.5% in the top ten. Blood was collected once per donor into heparin, averaging approximately 0.12 L. Sorting that relied on CD45RO/CCR7/CD25/CD127/CD95/CD27 yielded CD4+ naive, central memory, regulatory and stem cell-like memory cells. Each of the sorted populations had a purity greater than 98%. Study results and caveats: When Type 1 diabetes patients were examined, their TCRB CDR3s proved moderately but significantly shorter in all four CD4+ subsets.

The sequence derives from a woman in her twenties or thirties in good health. Sequencing input: central memory CD4+ T cells from blood.

As DNA, the CDR3 is TGTGCCTGGAGGACAGGGCCGAACACTGAAGCTTTCTTT. This translates into CAWRTGPNTEAFF. V and J are TRBV30 and TRBJ1-1; 7 positions match TRBD1. V shed 3 bases, J shed 1 base, and the junction held 2 bases outside the gene matches. There are 13 residues in the CDR3. Germline V gene lookup returns CDR1 GTSNPN and CDR2 SVGIG (reference sequence).